This T cell receptor beta chain appears in the sequencing data of a study of T cells in Graves' hyperthyroidism and ophthalmopathy. As for the study in general: Peripheral blood specimens were obtained at initial diagnosis, prior to any treatment. General study findings and limits: Median prediction lead before ophthalmopathy onset was about 6.3 months with the model.

Using RNA transcripts as the source, TCR beta CDR3 regions were amplified. First-round RT-PCR with HTBI primers amplified the TCR CDR3 region. TCRdb recomputed calls from the multiplex PCR reads with MiXCR, one row per CDR3 protein. Among roughly 580,000 distinct CDR3 sequences listed, approximately 15% were seen once. On this clonotype: Its antigen remains unknown.

Unmatched junction bases numbered 14, after V lost 0 bases and J lost 10 bases. Germline CDR1 SGHRS, CDR2 YFSETQ. This CDR3 comprises 17 residues. Patients aged 18 to 65 with hyperthyroidism were newly diagnosed, with duration under 2 months. PBMCs stemmed from 8.5 to 10 ml fresh peripheral blood. Sequencing was done on a sample of blood. This sequence was found in a young woman with Graves' hyperthyroidism that later progressed to Graves' ophthalmopathy. V and J are TRBV5-1 and TRBJ1-4; 8 bases are a match to TRBD1. CDR3 nucleotides: TGCGCCAGCAGCTTGGAATCGGCCGTAGACAGGGGAGGAAAACTGTTTTTT. Its protein is CASSLESAVDRGGKLFF.